This T cell receptor beta chain was profiled in a study of T cell responses to AZD1222 COVID-19 vaccine. Across the study: Pooling covered second doses at about 4 or about 12 weeks.

Study-wide points: Seropositive status at baseline applied to only a handful of AZD1222 recipients. Spike-specific TCR depth and breadth grew after two AZD1222 doses.

Only in-frame clones appear in the TCRdb table, and some are missing; sequencing was by immunoSEQ multiplex PCR. The data contain roughly 100,000 clones, over 70% of them seen just once; the ten biggest clones take up 20% to 25%. V lost 5 bases and J lost 4, with 11 bases in between. Germline lookup yields CDR1 SGHVS and CDR2 FQNEAQ. CDR3 size: 14 residues. As regards this clone: The antigen is not known.

This chain links TRBV7-8 with TRBJ1-4, with D perhaps TRBD1 (6 bases). This specimen was peripheral blood, taken on day 0 of AZD1222 vaccination. The origin of this receptor is an adult in good health. The CDR3 sequence is CASSRQDFNEKLFF. The CDR3 DNA is TGTGCCAGCAGCCGACAGGACTTTAATGAAAAACTGTTTTTT. The full variable domain, in which reference TRBV7-8 and TRBJ1-4 provide the parts outside the CDR3, is GAGVSQSPRYKVAKRGQDVALRCDPISGHVSLFWYQQALGQGPEFLTYFQNEAQLDKSGLPSDRFFAERPEGSVSTLKIQRTQQEDSAVYLCASSRQDFNEKLFFGSGTQLSVL.